This TCR beta chain was found in a study of T-cell memory formation after mild COVID-19. Study-wide context: TCR clusters were mostly confined to one donor each. Whole-study findings and limits: Among clones contracting day 15 to 85, CD4/CD8 was balanced, whereas later expanders leaned CD4+.

Germline V gene sequence: CDR1 KGHSH, CDR2 LQKENI. There are 14 residues in the CDR3. The V and J ends lost 5 bases and 0 bases respectively, with 7 bases between them. Worth noting for this clonotype: The antigen is unknown.

One entry per CDR3 protein results from TCRdb running MiXCR on the 5' RACE reads. Altogether 550,000 to 600,000 distinct CDR3 sequences are present, about 22% being singletons, with the ten largest covering around 9.2%. The V gene is TRBV18, the J gene TRBJ2-2; no clear D gene. This clonotype was sampled from an adult woman who had mild COVID-19 (a few samples of this study predate the infection). Cell type and time point are not known. Specimen: PBMCs or a T cell subset sorted from them (not recorded which). The CDR3 reads CASSRAANTGELFF. The CDR3 DNA follows: TGTGCCAGCTCAAGGGCTGCGAACACCGGGGAGCTGTTTTTT.